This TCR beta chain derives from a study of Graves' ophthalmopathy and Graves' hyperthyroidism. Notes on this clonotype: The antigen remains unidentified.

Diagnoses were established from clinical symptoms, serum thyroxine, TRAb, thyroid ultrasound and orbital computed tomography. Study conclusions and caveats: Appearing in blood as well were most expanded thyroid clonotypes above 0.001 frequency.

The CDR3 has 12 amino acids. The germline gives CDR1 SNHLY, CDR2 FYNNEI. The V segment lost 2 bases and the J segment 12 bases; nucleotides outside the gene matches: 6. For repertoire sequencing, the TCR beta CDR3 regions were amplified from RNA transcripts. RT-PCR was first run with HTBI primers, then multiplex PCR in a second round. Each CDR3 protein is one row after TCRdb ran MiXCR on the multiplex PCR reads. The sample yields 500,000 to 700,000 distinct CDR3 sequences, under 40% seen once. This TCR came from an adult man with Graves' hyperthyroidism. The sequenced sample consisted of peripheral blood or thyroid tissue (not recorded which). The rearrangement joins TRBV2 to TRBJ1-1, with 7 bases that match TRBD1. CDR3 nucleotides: TGTGCCAGCAGTGAAAGCGGGACAGTGTCTTTCTTT. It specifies CASSESGTVSFF.